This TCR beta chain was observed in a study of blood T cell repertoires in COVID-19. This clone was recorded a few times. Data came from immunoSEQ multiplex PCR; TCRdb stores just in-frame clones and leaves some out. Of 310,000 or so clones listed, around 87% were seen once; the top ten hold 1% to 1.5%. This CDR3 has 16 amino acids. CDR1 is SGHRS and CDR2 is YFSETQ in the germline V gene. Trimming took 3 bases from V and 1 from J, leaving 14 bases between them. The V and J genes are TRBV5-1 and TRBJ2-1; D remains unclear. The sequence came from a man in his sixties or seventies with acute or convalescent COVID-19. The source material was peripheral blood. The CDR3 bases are TGCGCCAGCAGCTCGCTCGGAGCCCTTTCCTACAATGAGCAGTTCTTC. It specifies CASSSLGALSYNEQFF.